Below, 12 T cell receptor beta chains from the same sample are listed, as sequenced in a study of cytomegalovirus exposure and HLA in healthy donors. Produced via immunoSEQ multiplex PCR; TCRdb's table is partial and in-frame only. The table shows under 200,000 clones, with approximately 89% occurring only once. The sequenced sample consisted of PBMCs. All receptors come from a woman under 30 in good health and CMV-seropositive.

The chain recombines TRBV28 with TRBJ1-2; 11 bases line up with TRBD1. CDR1 and CDR2 (germline): MDHEN, SYDVKM. The CDR3 has 18 amino acids. V was pared by 5 bases and J by 7 bases, with 18 bases of the junction left unmatched. The CDR3 sequence: CASSNPPGQGAAAGGYTF. The CDR3 DNA follows: TGTGCCAGCAGTAACCCTCCTGGACAGGGGGCCGCCGCGGGTGGCTACACCTTC.

V gene TRBV15 combines with J gene TRBJ2-1; TRBD2 agrees at 12 bases. The ends lost 7 bases at V and 8 bases at J; junction bases unmatched: 12. The CDR3 totals 16 residues. In germline, CDR1 is LNHNV, CDR2 YYDKDF (reference sequence). The CDR3 spells CATNPQLAGGWDEQFF. The CDR3 DNA is TGTGCCACCAACCCGCAACTAGCGGGAGGATGGGATGAGCAGTTCTTC.

This chain's CDR3 is CASSSDRGLQNYGYTF. In DNA, the CDR3 is TGTGCCAGCAGCTCGGACAGGGGCCTACAAAACTATGGCTACACCTTC. J is TRBJ1-2 and V is TRBV13, with 9 bases aligning to TRBD1. This CDR3 spans 16 amino acids. The V segment lost 4 bases and the J segment 2 bases; nucleotides outside the gene matches: 8. The germline V gene encodes CDR1 PRHDT and CDR2 FYEKMQ (reference sequence).

This chain uses TRBV11-3 with TRBJ2-3; D not certain. Germline CDR1 and CDR2: SGHNT and YENEEA. V was trimmed by 1 base and J by 0 bases, leaving 11 bases between them. The CDR3 is 16 residues long. CDR3 sequence: CASSLGARFSTDTQYF. In DNA form, the CDR3 reads TGTGCCAGCAGCTTAGGTGCCAGATTTAGCACAGATACGCAGTATTTT.

This clone was counted a single time. The chain employs TRBV14 and TRBJ2-7, with 9 positions matching TRBD1. J gave up 1 base and V 4 bases, and 8 bases lay outside the gene matches. The germline V gene encodes CDR1 SGHDN and CDR2 FVKESK. The CDR3 is 16 residues long. CDR3 bases: TGTGCCAGCAGCCCCTCCGGGACAGGGCCATCCTACGAGCAGTACTTC. As protein: CASSPSGTGPSYEQYF.

The chain employs TRBV15 and TRBJ2-3, with 8 bases lining up with TRBD2. With 0 bases clipped from V and 2 bases from J, the junction kept 10 bases outside the gene matches. Germline lookup yields CDR1 LNHNV and CDR2 YYDKDF (reference sequence). The CDR3 extends over 18 amino acids. CDR3 bases: TGTGCCACCAGCAGAGATCGGGCGGGAGGACCGCACACAGATACGCAGTATTTT. Its protein is CATSRDRAGGPHTDTQYF.

The rearrangement joins TRBV7-6 to TRBJ2-3; 11 nucleotides agree with TRBD2. Trimming removed 4 bases from V and 2 bases from J; junction bases left unmatched: 2. This CDR3 region has 15 residues. Per the germline V gene, CDR1 is SGHVS and CDR2 is FNYEAQ. The CDR3 DNA reads as TGTGCCAGCAGCTCACTAGCGGGGGCCACAGATACGCAGTATTTT. It yields the protein CASSSLAGATDTQYF.

The J gene is TRBJ1-1, the V gene TRBV11-1; 11 nucleotides match TRBD1. The germline V gene has CDR1 SGHAT and CDR2 FQDESV (reference sequence). V trimming: 5 bases; J trimming: 6 bases; junction bases outside the gene matches: 8. The CDR3 has 15 residues. The CDR3 DNA sequence: TGTGCCAGCAGCCCCAGGTTGGGACAGGGGGCTGAAGCTTTCTTT. As protein: CASSPRLGQGAEAFF.

The chain employs TRBV6-4 and TRBJ2-2; the match to TRBD2 covers 10 bases. Germline CDR1 is MRHNA and CDR2 is SNTAGT. V dropped 8 bases and J dropped 5; count of bases not matched to a gene: 2. The CDR3 length is 13 residues. The CDR3 protein is CASGTSETGELFF. In nucleotides, the CDR3 is TGTGCCAGCGGGACTAGCGAAACCGGGGAGCTGTTTTTT.

This chain uses TRBV7-2 with TRBJ1-3; 8 nucleotides agree with TRBD1. J lost 13 bases, V lost 2 bases, and 1 base had no gene match. CDR3 size: 11 residues. CDR1 and CDR2 from the germline V gene are SGHTA and FQGNSA. For the CDR3, the DNA is TGTGCCAGCAGCTTAAGGACAGGGATATATTTT. It specifies CASSLRTGIYF.

The chain has TRBV7-9 and TRBJ2-3; a possible D gene is TRBD2 (5 bases). There are 15 residues in the CDR3. Germline V gives CDR1 SEHNR, CDR2 FQNEAQ (reference sequence). The V and J ends lost 1 base and 3 bases respectively, with 11 bases between them. DNA for the CDR3: TGTGCCAGCAGCTTAGGTTGGGAGATTACAGATACGCAGTATTTT. It translates to CASSLGWEITDTQYF. The full variable domain, completed using reference TRBV7-9 and TRBJ2-3, is DTGVSQNPRHKITKRGQNVTFRCDPISEHNRLYWYRQTLGQGPEFLTYFQNEAQLEKSRLLSDRFSAERPKGSFSTLEIQRTEQGDSAMYLCASSLGWEITDTQYFGPGTRLTVL.

The chain has TRBV4-1 and TRBJ2-7; 9 nucleotides match TRBD1. The CDR3 extends over 15 amino acids. Germline CDR1 is MGHRA and CDR2 is YSYEKL. V lost 1 base to trimming and J lost 2 bases; unmatched junction nucleotides: 3. For the CDR3, the DNA is TGCGCCAGCAGCCAAGGAGGACAGGGGCCCTACGAGCAGTACTTC. Translated, it gives CASSQGGQGPYEQYF.